This entry lists 8 T cell receptor beta chains sequenced from one sample in a study of blood T cell repertoires in COVID-19. Here immunoSEQ multiplex PCR was the method, and the copy in TCRdb shows in-frame clones only, minus some. The sample lists 70,000 or so clones, just under 80% occurring once. Sequencing was performed on peripheral blood. Every receptor here comes from a human donor in a cohort sampled during active COVID-19.

This clone appeared a single time. This rearrangement joins TRBV28 to TRBJ1-2; D is perhaps TRBD1 (6 bases). Germline CDR1 is MDHEN and CDR2 is SYDVKM. Trimming removed 2 bases from V and 8 bases from J, with 15 bases in between. The CDR3 runs to 14 residues. Written as DNA, the CDR3 is TGTGCCAGCAGTTTACCCAGGGGCTCGGGAGGCTACACCTTC. It is translated as CASSLPRGSGGYTF.

This sequence joins TRBV5-1 and TRBJ2-5; 7 bases agree with TRBD2. Germline CDR1 reads SGHRS; CDR2 reads YFSETQ. Germline trimming cut 4 bases from V and 5 bases from J; bases unmatched to any gene: 11. CDR3 size: 15 residues. CDR3 protein: CASSTAGTNVETQYF. The CDR3 DNA is TGCGCCAGCAGCACGGCCGGGACTAACGTGGAGACCCAGTACTTC. Full variable domain (remainder filled in from reference TRBV5-1 and TRBJ2-5): KAGVTQTPRYLIKTRGQQVTLSCSPISGHRSVSWYQQTPGQGLQFLFEYFSETQRNKGNFPGRFSGRQFSNSRSEMNVSTLELGDSALYLCASSTAGTNVETQYFGPGTRLLVL.

The chain uses TRBV28 and TRBJ2-7; D unclear. Germline CDR1 is MDHEN and CDR2 is SYDVKM. Trimming removed 0 bases from V and 6 bases from J, with 12 bases in between. The CDR3 length is 14 residues. In DNA form, the CDR3 reads TGTGCCAGCAGTTTATGGCAGAGGCCCAGCGAGCAGTACTTC. Amino acid sequence: CASSLWQRPSEQYF. Filled out from reference TRBV28 and TRBJ2-7, the complete variable domain reads DVKVTQSSRYLVKRTGEKVFLECVQDMDHENMFWYRQDPGLGLRLIYFSYDVKMKEKGDIPEGYSVSREKKERFSLILESASTNQTSMYLCASSLWQRPSEQYFGPGTRLTVT.

V and J are TRBV10-3 and TRBJ2-7, with D possibly being TRBD1 (5 bases). Trimming shortened V by 0 bases and J by 6 bases, and 12 bases separated the two germline ends. Per the germline V gene, CDR1 is ENHRY and CDR2 is SYGVKD. This CDR3 comprises 14 residues. The CDR3 bases are TGTGCCATCAGTGAGTCAATCCAGGGCTCCGAGCAGTACTTC. Translating gives CAISESIQGSEQYF.

This chain links TRBV7-2 with TRBJ2-7; 7 nucleotides align to TRBD2. Germline CDR1 reads SGHTA; CDR2 reads FQGNSA. Germline trimming cut 1 base from V and 6 bases from J; bases unmatched to any gene: 9. This CDR3 is 15 amino acids long. CDR3 in amino acids: CASSLGMAGAGEQYF. Written as DNA, the CDR3 is TGTGCCAGCAGCTTAGGAATGGCGGGAGCGGGCGAGCAGTACTTC.

The chain employs TRBV11-2 and TRBJ1-6; D gene unclear. Germline CDR1 SGHAT, CDR2 FQNNGV. This CDR3 is 14 amino acids long. V dropped 3 bases and J dropped 5 bases, with 8 bases sitting between them. CDR3 nucleotides: TGTGCCAGCAGCTTTGGCCAAGATAATTCACCCCTCCACTTT. The encoded protein is CASSFGQDNSPLHF.

About this clone: Other DNA sequences in this specimen translate into the identical CDR3. The V and J genes are TRBV28 and TRBJ2-7; D is ambiguous. V dropped 2 bases and J dropped 5 bases, with 4 bases sitting between them. Germline CDR1 is MDHEN and CDR2 is SYDVKM. This CDR3 comprises 11 residues. For the CDR3, the DNA is TGTGCCAGCAGTTTAGGGCACGAGCAGTACTTC. Protein product: CASSLGHEQYF. The full variable domain, with the rest looked up from reference TRBV28 and TRBJ2-7, is DVKVTQSSRYLVKRTGEKVFLECVQDMDHENMFWYRQDPGLGLRLIYFSYDVKMKEKGDIPEGYSVSREKKERFSLILESASTNQTSMYLCASSLGHEQYFGPGTRLTVT.

This rearrangement joins TRBV28 to TRBJ2-7; 11 bases are a match to TRBD1. CDR1 and CDR2 (germline): MDHEN, SYDVKM. This CDR3 comprises 14 residues. The ends lost 6 bases at V and 0 bases at J; junction bases unmatched: 1. For the CDR3, the DNA is TGTGCCAGCAGGGGACAGGGGGACTCCTACGAGCAGTACTTC. This sequence encodes CASRGQGDSYEQYF.